The text below deals with one TCR beta chain. The data originate from a study of long-term antiretroviral therapy in people with HIV. It was version v3.0 of the immunoSEQ assay that was run at survey level. Assay: immunoSEQ multiplex PCR; the TCRdb copy retains only in-frame clones and omits some. This sample has about 20,000 clones; 85% to 90% occur once, and the top ten carry 9% to 9.5%. The sample was unsorted PBMCs, taken 4.2 years after starting antiretroviral therapy. The sequence was obtained from a man aged 50-59 years with HIV.

CDR3 amino acids: CASSEPGAREQYF. Written as DNA, the CDR3 is TGCGCCAGCAGTGAACCGGGGGCCAGGGAGCAGTACTTC. This sequence joins TRBV10-1 and TRBJ2-7; D tentatively fits TRBD1 or TRBD2 (6 bases each). V dropped 3 bases and J dropped 7 bases, with 13 bases sitting between them. CDR1 is WNHNN, CDR2 SYGVQD, per germline (reference sequence). The CDR3 covers 13 residues.